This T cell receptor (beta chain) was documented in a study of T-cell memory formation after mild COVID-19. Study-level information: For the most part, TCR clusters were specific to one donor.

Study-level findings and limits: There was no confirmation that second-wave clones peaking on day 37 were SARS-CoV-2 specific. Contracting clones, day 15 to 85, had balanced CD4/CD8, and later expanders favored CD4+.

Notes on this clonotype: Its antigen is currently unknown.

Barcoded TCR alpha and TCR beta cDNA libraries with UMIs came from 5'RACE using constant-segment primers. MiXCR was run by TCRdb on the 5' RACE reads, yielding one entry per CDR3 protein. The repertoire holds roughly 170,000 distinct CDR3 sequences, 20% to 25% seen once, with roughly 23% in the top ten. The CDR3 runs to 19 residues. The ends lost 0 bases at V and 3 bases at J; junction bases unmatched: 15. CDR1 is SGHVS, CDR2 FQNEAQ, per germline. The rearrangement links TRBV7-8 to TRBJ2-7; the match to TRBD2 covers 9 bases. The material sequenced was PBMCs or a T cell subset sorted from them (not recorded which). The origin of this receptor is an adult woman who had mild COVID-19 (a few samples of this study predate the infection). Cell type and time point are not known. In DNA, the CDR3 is TGTGCCAGCAGCTTAGCCGCTAGCGGGGCGCCTCCGACGATCTACGAGCAGTACTTC. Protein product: CASSLAASGAPPTIYEQYF.